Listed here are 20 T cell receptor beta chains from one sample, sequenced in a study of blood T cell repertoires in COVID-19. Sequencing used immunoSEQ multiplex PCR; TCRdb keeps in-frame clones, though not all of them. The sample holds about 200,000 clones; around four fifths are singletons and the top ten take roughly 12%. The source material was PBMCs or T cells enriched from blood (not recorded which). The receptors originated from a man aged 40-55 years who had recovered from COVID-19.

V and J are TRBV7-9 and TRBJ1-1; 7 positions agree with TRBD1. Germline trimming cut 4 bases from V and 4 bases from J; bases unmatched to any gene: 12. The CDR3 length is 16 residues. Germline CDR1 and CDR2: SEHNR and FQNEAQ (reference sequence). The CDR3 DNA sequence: TGTGCCAGCAGCTCCAACATGGACAGGCGGGTCACTGAAGCTTTCTTT. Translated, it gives CASSSNMDRRVTEAFF.

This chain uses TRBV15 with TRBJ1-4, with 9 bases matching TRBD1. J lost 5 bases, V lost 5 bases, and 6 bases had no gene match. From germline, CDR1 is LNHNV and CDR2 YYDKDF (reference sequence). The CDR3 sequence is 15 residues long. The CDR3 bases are TGTGCCACCAGCGGCGGGACAGGGATAAATGAAAAACTGTTTTTT. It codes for CATSGGTGINEKLFF.

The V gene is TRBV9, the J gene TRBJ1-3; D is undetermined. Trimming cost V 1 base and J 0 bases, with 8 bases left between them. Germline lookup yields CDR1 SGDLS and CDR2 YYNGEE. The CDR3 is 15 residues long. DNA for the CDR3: TGTGCCAGCAGCGTACGCGGGAACTCTGGAAACACCATATATTTT. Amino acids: CASSVRGNSGNTIYF.

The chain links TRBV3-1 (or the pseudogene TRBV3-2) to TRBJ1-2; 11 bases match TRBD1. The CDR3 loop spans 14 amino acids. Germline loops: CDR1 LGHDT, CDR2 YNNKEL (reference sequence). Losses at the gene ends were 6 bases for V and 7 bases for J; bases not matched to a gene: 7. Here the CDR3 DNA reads TGTGCCAGCAGTCAACCGGGACAGGGGGGTGGCTACACCTTC. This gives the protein CASSQPGQGGGYTF.

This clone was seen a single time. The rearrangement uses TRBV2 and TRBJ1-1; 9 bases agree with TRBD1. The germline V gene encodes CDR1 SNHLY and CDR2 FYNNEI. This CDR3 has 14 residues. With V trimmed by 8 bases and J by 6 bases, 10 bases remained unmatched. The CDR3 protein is CASRRDRAGAEAFF. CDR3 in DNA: TGTGCCAGCCGCCGGGACAGGGCAGGCGCTGAAGCTTTCTTT.

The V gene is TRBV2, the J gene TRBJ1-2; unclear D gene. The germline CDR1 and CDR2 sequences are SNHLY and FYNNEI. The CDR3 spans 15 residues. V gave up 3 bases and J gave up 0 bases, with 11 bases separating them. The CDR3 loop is CASSDEWRANYGYTF. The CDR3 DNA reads TGTGCCAGCAGTGACGAGTGGAGAGCTAACTATGGCTACACCTTC.

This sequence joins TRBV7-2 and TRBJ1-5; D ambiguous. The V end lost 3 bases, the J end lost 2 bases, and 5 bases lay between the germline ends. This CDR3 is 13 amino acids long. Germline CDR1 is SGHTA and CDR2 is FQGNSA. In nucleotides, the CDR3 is TGTGCCAGCAGCTTCTATGGCAATCAGCCCCAGCATTTT. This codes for CASSFYGNQPQHF. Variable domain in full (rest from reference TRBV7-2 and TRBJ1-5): GAGVSQSPSNKVTEKGKDVELRCDPISGHTALYWYRQSLGQGLEFLIYFQGNSAPDKSGLPSDRFSAERTGGSVSTLTIQRTQQEDSAVYLCASSFYGNQPQHFGDGTRLSIL.

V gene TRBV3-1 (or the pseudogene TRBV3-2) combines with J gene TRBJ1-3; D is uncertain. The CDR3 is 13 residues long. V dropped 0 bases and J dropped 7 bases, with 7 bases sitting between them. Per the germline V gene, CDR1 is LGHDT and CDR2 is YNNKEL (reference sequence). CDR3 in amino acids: CASSQETGNTIYF. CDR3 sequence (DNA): TGTGCCAGCAGCCAAGAGACGGGGAACACCATATATTTT.

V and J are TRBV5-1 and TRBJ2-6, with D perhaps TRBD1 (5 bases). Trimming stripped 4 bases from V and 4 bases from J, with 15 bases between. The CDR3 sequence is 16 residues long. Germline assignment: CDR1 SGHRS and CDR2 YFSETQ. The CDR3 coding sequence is TGCGCCAGCAGCGCCGCCGACAGTGGAGGGGCCAACGTCCTGACTTTC. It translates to CASSAADSGGANVLTF.

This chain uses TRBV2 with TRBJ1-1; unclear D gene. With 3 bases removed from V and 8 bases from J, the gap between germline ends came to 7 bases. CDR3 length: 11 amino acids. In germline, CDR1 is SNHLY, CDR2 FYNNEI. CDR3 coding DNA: TGTGCCAGCAGTGACTTCAGAGAAGCTTTCTTT. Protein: CASSDFREAFF.

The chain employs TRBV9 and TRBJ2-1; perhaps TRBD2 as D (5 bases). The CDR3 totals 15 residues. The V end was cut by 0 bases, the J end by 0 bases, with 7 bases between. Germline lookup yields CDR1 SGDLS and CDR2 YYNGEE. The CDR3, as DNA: TGTGCCAGCAGCGTAGAGGACTCCTCCTACAATGAGCAGTTCTTC. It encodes CASSVEDSSYNEQFF. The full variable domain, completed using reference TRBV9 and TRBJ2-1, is DSGVTQTPKHLITATGQRVTLRCSPRSGDLSVYWYQQSLDQGLQFLIQYYNGEERAKGNILERFSAQQFPDLHSELNLSSLELGDSALYFCASSVEDSSYNEQFFGPGTRLTVL.

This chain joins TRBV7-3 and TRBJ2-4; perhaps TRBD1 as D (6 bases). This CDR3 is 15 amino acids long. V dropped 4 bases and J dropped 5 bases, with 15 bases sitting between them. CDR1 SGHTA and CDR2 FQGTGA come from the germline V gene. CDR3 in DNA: TGTGCCAGCAGCTCTGGTCAAGCAGGGGAAAACATTCAGTACTTC. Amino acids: CASSSGQAGENIQYF.

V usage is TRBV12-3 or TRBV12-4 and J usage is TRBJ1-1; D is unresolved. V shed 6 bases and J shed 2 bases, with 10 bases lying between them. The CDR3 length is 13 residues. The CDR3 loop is CASSLYINTEAFF. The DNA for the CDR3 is TGTGCCAGCAGCCTTTACATAAACACTGAAGCTTTCTTT.

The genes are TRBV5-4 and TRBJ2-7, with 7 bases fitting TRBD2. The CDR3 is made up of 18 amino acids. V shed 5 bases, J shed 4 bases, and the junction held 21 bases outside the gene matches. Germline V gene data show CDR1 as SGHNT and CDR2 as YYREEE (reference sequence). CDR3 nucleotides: TGTGCCAGCAGAACAGGTTCTGCGGCTGAAAAAGCGGGGTACGAGCAGTACGTC. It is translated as CASRTGSAAEKAGYEQYV.

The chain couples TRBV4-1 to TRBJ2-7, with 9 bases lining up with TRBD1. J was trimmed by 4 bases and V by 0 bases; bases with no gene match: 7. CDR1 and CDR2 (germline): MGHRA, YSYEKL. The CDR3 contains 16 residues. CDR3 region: CASSQEGTGTPYEQYF. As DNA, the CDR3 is TGCGCCAGCAGCCAAGAGGGGACAGGGACACCTTACGAGCAGTACTTC.

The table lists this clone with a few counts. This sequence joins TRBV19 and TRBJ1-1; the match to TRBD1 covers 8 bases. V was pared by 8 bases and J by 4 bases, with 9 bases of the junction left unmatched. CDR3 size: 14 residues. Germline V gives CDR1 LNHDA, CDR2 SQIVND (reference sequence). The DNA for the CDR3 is TGTGCCAGTGAACAGGGGGAAGGAAGCACTGAAGCTTTCTTT. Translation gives CASEQGEGSTEAFF.

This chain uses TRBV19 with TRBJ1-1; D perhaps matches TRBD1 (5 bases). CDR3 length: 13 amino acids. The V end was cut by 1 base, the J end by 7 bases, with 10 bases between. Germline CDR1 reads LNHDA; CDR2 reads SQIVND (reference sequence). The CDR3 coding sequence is TGTGCCAGTAGTATAGGTTTCAGGGATGAAGCTTTCTTT. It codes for CASSIGFRDEAFF. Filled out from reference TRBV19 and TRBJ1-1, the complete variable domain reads DGGITQSPKYLFRKEGQNVTLSCEQNLNHDAMYWYRQDPGQGLRLIYYSQIVNDFQKGDIAEGYSVSREKKESFPLTVTSAQKNPTAFYLCASSIGFRDEAFFGQGTRLTVV.

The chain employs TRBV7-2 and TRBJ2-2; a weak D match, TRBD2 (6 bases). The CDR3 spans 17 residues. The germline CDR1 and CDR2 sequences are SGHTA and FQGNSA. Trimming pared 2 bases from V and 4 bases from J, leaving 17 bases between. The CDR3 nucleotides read TGTGCCAGCAGCTTAATGGTCGGAGGGGCGGGCACCGGGGAGCTGTTTTTT. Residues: CASSLMVGGAGTGELFF.

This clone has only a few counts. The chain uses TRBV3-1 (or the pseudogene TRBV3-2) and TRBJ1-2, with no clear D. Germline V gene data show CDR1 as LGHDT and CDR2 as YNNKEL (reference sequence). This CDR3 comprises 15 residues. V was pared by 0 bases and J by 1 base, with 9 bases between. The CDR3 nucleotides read TGTGCCAGCAGCCAAGAGGGCGTCTTTAACTATGGCTACACCTTC. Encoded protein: CASSQEGVFNYGYTF.

The CDR3 DNA reads as TGTGCCAGCAGTCTGGGACAGGGAGGTTATGGCTACACCTTC. This translates into CASSLGQGGYGYTF. The chain links TRBV2 to TRBJ1-2, with TRBD1 identical over 9 bases. J was trimmed by 5 bases and V by 5 bases; bases with no gene match: 6. Germline V CDR1 and CDR2: SNHLY, FYNNEI. The CDR3 consists of 14 residues.